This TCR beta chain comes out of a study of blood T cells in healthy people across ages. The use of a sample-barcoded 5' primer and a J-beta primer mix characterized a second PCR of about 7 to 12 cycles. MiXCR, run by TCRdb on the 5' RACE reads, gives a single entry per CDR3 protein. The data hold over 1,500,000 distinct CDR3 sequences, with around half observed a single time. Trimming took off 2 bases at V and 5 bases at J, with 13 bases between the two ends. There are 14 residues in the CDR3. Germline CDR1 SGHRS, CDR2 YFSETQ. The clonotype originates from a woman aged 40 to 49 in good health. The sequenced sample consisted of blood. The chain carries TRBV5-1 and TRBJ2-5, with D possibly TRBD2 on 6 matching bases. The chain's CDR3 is CASSFSSALETQYF. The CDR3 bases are TGCGCCAGCAGCTTTTCTAGCGCCCTTGAGACCCAGTACTTC.